What follows is one T cell receptor (beta chain) and its context. Its antigen is not identified. The entry originates in a study of Ad26.COV2.S vaccination and SARS-CoV-2 variants. About the research overall: Ad26.COV2.S was injected intramuscularly once or twice, 56 days apart.

Germline CDR1 reads MNHEY; CDR2 reads SVGEGT. This CDR3 has 14 residues. V lost 0 bases, J lost 7 bases, and 10 bases lay in between. Clones were sequenced by immunoSEQ multiplex PCR, and TCRdb holds only the in-frame ones, with some missing. This table holds around 370,000 clones, 85% found once. The treatment denotes: around 19 received Ad26.COV2.S at low or high dose, single or two shots; 5 received placebo; per-sample allocation not given. Following the first vaccine or placebo injection, samples were taken on day 63. Wuhan-strain SARS-CoV-2 spike was expressed by the Ad26 vector that made up the vaccine. Overall study results and limits: Considerable breadth of spike-specific CD8+ and CD4+ T cell responses has reportedly been documented following vaccination. Those who received vaccine or placebo ended up with similar non-spike TCR breadth.

The J gene is TRBJ2-1, the V gene TRBV6-2 or TRBV6-3, with D unresolved. The receptor was isolated from a person between 18 and 59 years old who received the Ad26.COV2.S COVID-19 vaccine or a placebo. The material was peripheral blood, obtained in a trial of Ad26.COV2.S vaccine versus placebo. The CDR3 nucleotides read TGTGCCAGCAGTTACTCCCGAAAGGAAAATGAGCAGTTCTTC. Translated: CASSYSRKENEQFF.